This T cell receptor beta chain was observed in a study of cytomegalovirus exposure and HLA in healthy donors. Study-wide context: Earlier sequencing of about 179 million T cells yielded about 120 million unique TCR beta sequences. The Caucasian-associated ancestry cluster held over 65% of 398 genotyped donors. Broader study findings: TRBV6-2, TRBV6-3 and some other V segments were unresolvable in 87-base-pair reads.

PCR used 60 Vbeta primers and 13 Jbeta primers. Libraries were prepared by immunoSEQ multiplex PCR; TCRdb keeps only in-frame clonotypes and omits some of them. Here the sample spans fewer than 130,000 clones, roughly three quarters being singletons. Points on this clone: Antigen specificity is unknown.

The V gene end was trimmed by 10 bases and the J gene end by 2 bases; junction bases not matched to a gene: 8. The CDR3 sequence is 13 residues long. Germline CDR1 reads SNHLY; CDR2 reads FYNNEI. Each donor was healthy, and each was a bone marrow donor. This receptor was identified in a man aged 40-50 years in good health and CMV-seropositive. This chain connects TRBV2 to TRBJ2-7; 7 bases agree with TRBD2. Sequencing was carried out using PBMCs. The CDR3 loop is CAITLAEAYEQYF. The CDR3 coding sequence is TGTGCCATTACTCTAGCGGAAGCCTACGAGCAGTACTTC.